The next 8 T cell receptor beta chains were all read from a single sample in a study of blood T cell repertoires in COVID-19 (dated by TCRdb to 2019 to 2021). Library prep was done by the immunoSEQ multiplex PCR assay. TCRdb stores this immuneACCESS table with in-frame sequences only. Part of the clones is absent; in the studies checked, under half of the shortfall reflects unresolved V genes, and no reason is known for the rest. Within this sample are 150,000 or so clones, with about three quarters of them counted one time only. The top ten constitute roughly 1.8% of the sample. Material: peripheral blood. The receptors originated from a man older than 75 with acute or convalescent COVID-19.

The chain recombines TRBV6-1 with TRBJ1-3; the D gene is possibly TRBD1 (5 bases). This CDR3 spans 14 amino acids. Germline CDR1 MNHNS, CDR2 SASEGT. V lost 1 base and J lost 2, with 6 bases in between. The CDR3 spells CASSEGRAGNTIYF. The DNA of the CDR3 is TGTGCCAGCAGTGAAGGCAGGGCTGGAAACACCATATATTTT.

The genes are TRBV12-3 or TRBV12-4 and TRBJ1-2; no definite D call. This CDR3 is 13 amino acids long. Trimming removed 3 bases from V and 2 bases from J, with 7 bases in between. DNA for the CDR3: TGTGCCAGCAGTTTCGACGGGAACTATGGCTACACCTTC. Encoded protein: CASSFDGNYGYTF.

This sequence joins TRBV7-9 and TRBJ1-1, with 10 bases matching TRBD1. Germline CDR1 reads SEHNR; CDR2 reads FQNEAQ (reference sequence). Unmatched junction bases numbered 5, after V lost 3 bases and J lost 4 bases. This CDR3 contains 15 residues. For the CDR3, the DNA is TGTGCCAGCAGCTTTTGGAGGACAGGGGGCACTGAAGCTTTCTTT. Residues: CASSFWRTGGTEAFF.

The rearrangement links TRBV7-8 to TRBJ1-2; TRBD1 matches 7 bases. The CDR3 contains 13 residues. From germline, CDR1 is SGHVS and CDR2 FQNEAQ. The V and J ends lost 6 bases and 5 bases, in that order; junction bases with no gene match: 6. The CDR3 DNA is TGTGCCAGCAGTTCAACAGGGGTATATGGCTACACCTTC. This encodes CASSSTGVYGYTF. The full variable domain, its missing parts supplied by reference TRBV7-8 and TRBJ1-2, is GAGVSQSPRYKVAKRGQDVALRCDPISGHVSLFWYQQALGQGPEFLTYFQNEAQLDKSGLPSDRFFAERPEGSVSTLKIQRTQQEDSAVYLCASSSTGVYGYTFGSGTRLTVV.

V gene TRBV7-9 combines with J gene TRBJ1-4; TRBD1 is a possible D gene (6 bases). This CDR3 has 15 amino acids. Trimming cost V 3 bases and J 4 bases, with 12 bases left between them. CDR1 is SEHNR and CDR2 is FQNEAQ in the germline V gene (reference sequence). The CDR3 here is CASSFGGDINEKLFF. CDR3 DNA sequence: TGTGCCAGCAGCTTCGGGGGGGACATTAATGAAAAACTGTTTTTT.

The J gene is TRBJ2-1, the V gene TRBV6-6; possibly TRBD2 for D (6 bases). The germline V and J ends were trimmed by 8 bases and 3 bases, with 17 bases remaining between them. The CDR3 sequence is 15 residues long. Germline V gene sequence: CDR1 MNHNY, CDR2 SVGAGI (reference sequence). The CDR3 protein is CASGGSGGIYNEQFF. The CDR3, as DNA: TGTGCCAGCGGGGGTAGCGGCGGTATCTACAATGAGCAGTTCTTC.

The CDR3 loop reads CASSAWDSIYGYTF. The CDR3 nucleotides read TGTGCCAGCAGCGCTTGGGACAGTATCTATGGCTACACCTTC. V is TRBV3-1 (or the pseudogene TRBV3-2) and J is TRBJ1-2; the match to TRBD1 covers 7 bases. From germline, CDR1 is LGHDT and CDR2 YNNKEL (reference sequence). The CDR3 consists of 14 residues. The V gene end was trimmed by 5 bases and the J gene end by 4 bases; junction bases not matched to a gene: 7.

The chain has TRBV11-2 and TRBJ2-3, with 11 bases fitting TRBD1. CDR1 SGHAT and CDR2 FQNNGV come from the germline V gene. CDR3 length: 15 amino acids. Losses at the gene ends were 6 bases for V and 2 bases for J; bases not matched to a gene: 4. This CDR3 reads CASSGQGATTDTQYF. CDR3 DNA sequence: TGTGCCAGCAGTGGACAGGGGGCGACCACAGATACGCAGTATTTT.